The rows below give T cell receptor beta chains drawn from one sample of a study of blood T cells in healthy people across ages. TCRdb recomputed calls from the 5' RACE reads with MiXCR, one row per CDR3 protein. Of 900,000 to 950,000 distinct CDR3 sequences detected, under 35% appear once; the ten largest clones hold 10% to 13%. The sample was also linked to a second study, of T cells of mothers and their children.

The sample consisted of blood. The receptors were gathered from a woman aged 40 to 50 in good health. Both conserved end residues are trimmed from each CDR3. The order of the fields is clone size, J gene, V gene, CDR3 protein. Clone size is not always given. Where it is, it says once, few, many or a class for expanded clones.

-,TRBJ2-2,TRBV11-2,ASSLSGGDAGELF
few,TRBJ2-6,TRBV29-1,SVTQGVTSGANVRT
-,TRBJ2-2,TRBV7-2,ASSNQGAGELF
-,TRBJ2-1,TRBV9,ASSVGGIYNEQF
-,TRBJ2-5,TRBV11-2,ASSSPWQGGEQY
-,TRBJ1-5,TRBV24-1,ATSDRTNRANQPQH
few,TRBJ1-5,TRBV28,ASSLRADSNQPQH
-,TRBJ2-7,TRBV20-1,SAWTKIYEQY
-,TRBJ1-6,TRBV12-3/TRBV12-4,ASSLAQAGDSPLH
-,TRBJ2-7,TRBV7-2,ASSPTGTRQYEQY
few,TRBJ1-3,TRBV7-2,ASSLGSGLMINTIY
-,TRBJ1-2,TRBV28,ASRPGPQNYGYT
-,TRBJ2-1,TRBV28,ASSSAPGQGSSYNEQF
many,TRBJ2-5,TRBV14,ASSHSYQETQY
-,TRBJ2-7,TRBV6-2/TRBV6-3,AAAHSYEQY
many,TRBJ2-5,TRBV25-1,ASSEVAGSKETQY
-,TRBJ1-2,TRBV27,ASREQANYGYT
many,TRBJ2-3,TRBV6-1,ASRVAGGPLTDTQY
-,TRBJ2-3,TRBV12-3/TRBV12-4,ASRGKGDTQY
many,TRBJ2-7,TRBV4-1,ASSQDRLIAGGPNEQY
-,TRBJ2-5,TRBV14,ASSQYWDRPEETQY
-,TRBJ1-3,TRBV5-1,ASSLALYGNTTY
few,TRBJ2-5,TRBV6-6,ASSTPTSGRMETQY